The clone carrying this TCR beta chain came up many times. What it recognizes is unknown. The read comes to an end 3 residues before the CDR3 does, leaving the germline J gene to fill in the end. The sample originates from a study of T cell clonality in common variable immunodeficiency. Study-level results: CVID patient heterogeneity limited repertoire-clinical complication correlations. CVID subjects had higher TCRbeta clonality than healthy controls, most marked in about a third.

CVID and control samples used equivalent genomic DNA input. Sequencing used immunoSEQ multiplex PCR; TCRdb keeps in-frame clones, though not all of them. The repertoire consists of around 45,000 clones, none detected only once. Germline CDR1 and CDR2: DFQATT and SNEGSKA (reference sequence). This CDR3 contains 17 residues. V was clipped by 3 bases and J by 0 bases; unmatched bases: 5. The origin of this receptor is a person aged 18 to 75 in good health. Material: peripheral blood mononuclear cells. J is TRBJ2-6 and V is TRBV20-1; TRBD2 aligns across 10 bases. The CDR3 protein is CSASRLAGDSGANVLTF. CDR3 DNA (partial): TGCAGTGCTAGTCGGCTAGCGGGGGACTCTGGGGCCAACGTC.